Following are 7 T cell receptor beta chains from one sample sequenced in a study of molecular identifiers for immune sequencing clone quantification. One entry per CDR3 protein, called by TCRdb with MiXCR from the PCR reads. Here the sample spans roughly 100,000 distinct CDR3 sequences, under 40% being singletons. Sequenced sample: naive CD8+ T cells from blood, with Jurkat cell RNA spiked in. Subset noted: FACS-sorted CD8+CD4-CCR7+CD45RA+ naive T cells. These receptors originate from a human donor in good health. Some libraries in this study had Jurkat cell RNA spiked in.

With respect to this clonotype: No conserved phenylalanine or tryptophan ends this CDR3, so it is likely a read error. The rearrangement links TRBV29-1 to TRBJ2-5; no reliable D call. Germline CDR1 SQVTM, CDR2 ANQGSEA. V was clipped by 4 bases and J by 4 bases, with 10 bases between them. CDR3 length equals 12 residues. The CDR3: CSVGAWGETQYI. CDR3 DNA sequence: TGCAGCGTTGGTGCTTGGGGAGAGACCCAGTACATC.

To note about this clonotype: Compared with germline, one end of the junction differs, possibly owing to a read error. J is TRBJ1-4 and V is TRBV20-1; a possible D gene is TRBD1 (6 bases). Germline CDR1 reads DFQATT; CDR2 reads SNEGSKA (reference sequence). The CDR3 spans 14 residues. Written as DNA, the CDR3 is TGCAGTGCTAGGGACAGCCCAACTAATGAAAAACTGTCTTTT. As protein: CSARDSPTNEKLSF.

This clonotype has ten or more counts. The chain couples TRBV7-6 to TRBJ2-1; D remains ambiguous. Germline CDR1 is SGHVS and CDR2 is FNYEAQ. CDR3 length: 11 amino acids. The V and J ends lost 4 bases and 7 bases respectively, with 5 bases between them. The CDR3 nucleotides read TGTGCCAGCAGCTACCTTAATGAGCAGTTCTTC. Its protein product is CASSYLNEQFF.

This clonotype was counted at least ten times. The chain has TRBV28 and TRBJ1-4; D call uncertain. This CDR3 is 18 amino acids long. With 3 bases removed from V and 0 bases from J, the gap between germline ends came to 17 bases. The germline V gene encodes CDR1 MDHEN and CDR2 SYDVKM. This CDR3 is CASSFGVTDDATNEKLFF. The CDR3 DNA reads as TGTGCCAGCAGTTTTGGTGTGACGGACGATGCAACTAATGAAAAACTGTTTTTT.

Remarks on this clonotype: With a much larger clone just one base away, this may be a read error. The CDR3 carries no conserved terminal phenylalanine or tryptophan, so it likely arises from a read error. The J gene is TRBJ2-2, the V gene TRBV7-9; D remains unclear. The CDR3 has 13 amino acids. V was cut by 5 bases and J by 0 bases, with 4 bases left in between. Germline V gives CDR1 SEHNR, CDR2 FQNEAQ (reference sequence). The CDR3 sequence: CASSQPNTGELFS. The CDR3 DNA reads TGTGCCAGCAGCCAGCCGAACACCGGGGAGCTGTTTTCT.

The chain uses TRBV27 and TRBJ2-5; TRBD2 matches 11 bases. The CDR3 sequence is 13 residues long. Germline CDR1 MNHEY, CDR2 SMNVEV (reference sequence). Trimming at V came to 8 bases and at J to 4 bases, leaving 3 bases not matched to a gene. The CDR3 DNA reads TGTGCCAGCCGCACTAGCGGGAGAGAGACCCAGTACTTC. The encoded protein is CASRTSGRETQYF.

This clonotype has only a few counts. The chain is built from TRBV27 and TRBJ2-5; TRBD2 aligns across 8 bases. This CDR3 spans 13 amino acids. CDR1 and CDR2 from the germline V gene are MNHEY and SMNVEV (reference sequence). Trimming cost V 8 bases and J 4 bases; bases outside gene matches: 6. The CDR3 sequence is CASFTSGGETQYF. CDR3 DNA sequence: TGTGCCAGCTTTACTAGCGGTGGAGAGACCCAGTACTTC.